A selection of T cell receptor beta chains follows, all from one sample in a study of T cell responses to AZD1222 COVID-19 vaccine. Measured with immunoSEQ multiplex PCR; TCRdb has only the in-frame clones, and not every one. The repertoire has some 130,000 clones, about 90% of them found once; the top ten carry 1.9%. The sequencing here drew on peripheral blood, taken on day 0 of AZD1222 vaccination. Receptors originate from an adult in good health. The CDR3 runs from the conserved cysteine through the conserved F or W. Fields, in order: V gene, J gene, D gene, clone size, CDR3 DNA, CDR3 protein. The D gene is left open where the match is weak. Some rows have no size entry. The others give once, few or many, or a class for an expanded clone.

v_call: TRBV15; j_call: TRBJ2-2; d_call: TRBD2; clone_size: NA; cdr3_nt: TGTGCCACCAGCCGGGGGGCGAACACCGGGGAGCTGTTTTTT; cdr3_aa: CATSRGANTGELFF
v_call: TRBV5-1; j_call: TRBJ1-2; d_call: NA; clone_size: NA; cdr3_nt: TGCGCCAGCAGCATAGGACGATCAAAGGCGACAGACTATGGCTACACCTTC; cdr3_aa: CASSIGRSKATDYGYTF
v_call: TRBV5-1; j_call: TRBJ1-1; d_call: NA; clone_size: NA; cdr3_nt: TGCGCCAGCAGCCATTCTGCGGCAGGGACCACTGAAGCTTTCTTT; cdr3_aa: CASSHSAAGTTEAFF
v_call: TRBV7-2; j_call: TRBJ1-5; d_call: TRBD1; clone_size: NA; cdr3_nt: TGTGCCAGCAGCGCGCGGACAGGGAAAGTAAATCAGCCCCAGCATTTT; cdr3_aa: CASSARTGKVNQPQHF
v_call: TRBV5-8; j_call: TRBJ1-2; d_call: NA; clone_size: NA; cdr3_nt: TGTGCCAGCAGCTTCGGCAGGGACGCTAACTATGGCTACACCTTC; cdr3_aa: CASSFGRDANYGYTF
v_call: TRBV5-4; j_call: TRBJ1-2; d_call: NA; clone_size: NA; cdr3_nt: TGTGCCAGCAGCTTGGGGGACACGGGGAGCTATGGCTACACCTTC; cdr3_aa: CASSLGDTGSYGYTF
v_call: TRBV19; j_call: TRBJ1-1; d_call: TRBD1; clone_size: NA; cdr3_nt: TGTGCCAGTAGTCCCGACAGGGGGCAATCATCTGAAGCTTTCTTT; cdr3_aa: CASSPDRGQSSEAFF
v_call: TRBV5-1; j_call: TRBJ2-1; d_call: TRBD1; clone_size: NA; cdr3_nt: TGCGCCAGCAAGCTATATACCGGGACAGGGGATAATGAGCAGTTCTTC; cdr3_aa: CASKLYTGTGDNEQFF
v_call: TRBV5-1; j_call: TRBJ2-3; d_call: NA; clone_size: NA; cdr3_nt: TGCGCCAGCAGCTTGGGAACCTCAATCGATACGCAGTATTTT; cdr3_aa: CASSLGTSIDTQYF
v_call: TRBV6-6; j_call: TRBJ1-1; d_call: TRBD1; clone_size: NA; cdr3_nt: TGTGCCAGCAGGACCGGACAGGGCGACACTGAAGCTTTCTTT; cdr3_aa: CASRTGQGDTEAFF
v_call: TRBV7-2; j_call: TRBJ2-5; d_call: TRBD2; clone_size: few; cdr3_nt: TGTGCCAGCAGCTTTGACCGCGGGGGGCAAGAGACCCAGTACTTC; cdr3_aa: CASSFDRGGQETQYF
v_call: TRBV5-6; j_call: TRBJ1-1; d_call: NA; clone_size: NA; cdr3_nt: TGTGCCAGCAGCCCACGGGACATTCTTCCCACTGAAGCTTTCTTT; cdr3_aa: CASSPRDILPTEAFF
v_call: TRBV5-1; j_call: TRBJ2-1; d_call: TRBD2; clone_size: NA; cdr3_nt: TGCGCCAGCAGCTTGTCCTCGGGACTAGCGGGGGCGGGTGAGCAGTTCTTC; cdr3_aa: CASSLSSGLAGAGEQFF
v_call: TRBV3-1/TRBV3-2; j_call: TRBJ1-5; d_call: NA; clone_size: NA; cdr3_nt: TGTGCCAGCAGCCAAGATTACGGGTTCAATCAGCCCCAGCATTTT; cdr3_aa: CASSQDYGFNQPQHF
v_call: TRBV7-9; j_call: TRBJ2-1; d_call: NA; clone_size: NA; cdr3_nt: TGTGCCAGCGAGTCCCTTTCGAGGACGGAGCAGTTCTTC; cdr3_aa: CASESLSRTEQFF
v_call: TRBV5-4; j_call: TRBJ2-2; d_call: NA; clone_size: NA; cdr3_nt: TGTGCCAGCAGCTTGGTGCCCGGACACCCCGCCGGGGAGCTGTTTTTT; cdr3_aa: CASSLVPGHPAGELFF
v_call: TRBV9; j_call: TRBJ1-2; d_call: NA; clone_size: once; cdr3_nt: TGTGCCAGCAGCCCTGGGACGGTCTATGGCTACACCTTC; cdr3_aa: CASSPGTVYGYTF
v_call: TRBV5-1; j_call: TRBJ2-4; d_call: NA; clone_size: NA; cdr3_nt: TGCGCCAGCAGCTTGGAAGGCAGACCTAAGGACATTCAGTACTTC; cdr3_aa: CASSLEGRPKDIQYF
v_call: TRBV5-1; j_call: TRBJ2-5; d_call: NA; clone_size: NA; cdr3_nt: TGCGCCAGCAGCTTGGTAGGCAGTCAAGAGACCCAGTACTTC; cdr3_aa: CASSLVGSQETQYF
v_call: TRBV5-1; j_call: TRBJ1-1; d_call: NA; clone_size: NA; cdr3_nt: TGCGCCAGCAGCTTGGTGCAGGTCTCCTCAAAGAACACTGAAGCTTTCTTT; cdr3_aa: CASSLVQVSSKNTEAFF
v_call: TRBV20-1; j_call: TRBJ1-4; d_call: NA; clone_size: NA; cdr3_nt: TGCAGTGCCACCATTAATGAAAAACTGTTTTTT; cdr3_aa: CSATINEKLFF
v_call: TRBV19; j_call: TRBJ1-1; d_call: NA; clone_size: once; cdr3_nt: TGTGCCAGTAAAGGCATGAACACTGAAGCTTTCTTT; cdr3_aa: CASKGMNTEAFF
v_call: TRBV4-1; j_call: TRBJ1-5; d_call: NA; clone_size: NA; cdr3_nt: TGCGCCAGCAGCCAAGATATTAGGGGACAGCCCCAGCATTTT; cdr3_aa: CASSQDIRGQPQHF
v_call: TRBV30; j_call: TRBJ2-1; d_call: NA; clone_size: once; cdr3_nt: TGTGCCTGGGCAAAGGAACGCGATGAGCAGTTCTTC; cdr3_aa: CAWAKERDEQFF
v_call: TRBV30; j_call: TRBJ2-7; d_call: NA; clone_size: NA; cdr3_nt: TGTGCCTGGAGTGTTCCTAGCGTTCCCTACGAGCAGTACTTC; cdr3_aa: CAWSVPSVPYEQYF
v_call: TRBV7-3; j_call: TRBJ1-6; d_call: NA; clone_size: once; cdr3_nt: TGTGCCAGCAGCTTAATAGGGAATTCACCCCTCCACTTT; cdr3_aa: CASSLIGNSPLHF
v_call: TRBV7-2; j_call: TRBJ1-4; d_call: NA; clone_size: NA; cdr3_nt: TGTGCCAGCAGCACAAAGGGGGGGGCCTGGGAAAAACTGTTTTTT; cdr3_aa: CASSTKGGAWEKLFF
v_call: TRBV10-3; j_call: TRBJ1-6; d_call: TRBD1; clone_size: NA; cdr3_nt: TGTGCCATCAAGAGGACAGGGGACTATAATTCACCCCTCCACTTT; cdr3_aa: CAIKRTGDYNSPLHF
v_call: TRBV7-2; j_call: TRBJ2-7; d_call: NA; clone_size: NA; cdr3_nt: TGTGCCAGCAGCTTAGCCCTGGGTAGGACCTACGAGCAGTACTTC; cdr3_aa: CASSLALGRTYEQYF
v_call: TRBV16; j_call: TRBJ1-5; d_call: NA; clone_size: NA; cdr3_nt: TGTGCCAGCAGCAGTCGCACGCTCCGGCATTTT; cdr3_aa: CASSSRTLRHF
v_call: TRBV13; j_call: TRBJ2-2; d_call: NA; clone_size: NA; cdr3_nt: TGTGCCAGCAGCTTTGGGGGGGCCACCGGGGAGCTGTTTTTT; cdr3_aa: CASSFGGATGELFF
v_call: TRBV5-8; j_call: TRBJ1-1; d_call: NA; clone_size: few; cdr3_nt: TGTGCCAGCAGCACACGACAGGCCAAGAACACTGAAGCTTTCTTT; cdr3_aa: CASSTRQAKNTEAFF
v_call: TRBV29-1; j_call: TRBJ2-1; d_call: TRBD1; clone_size: NA; cdr3_nt: TGCAGCGTTGTGACCCTCGGGACAGCAAACGACAATGAGCAGTTCTTC; cdr3_aa: CSVVTLGTANDNEQFF
v_call: TRBV3-1/TRBV3-2; j_call: TRBJ1-4; d_call: NA; clone_size: NA; cdr3_nt: TGTGCCAGCAGCCAAGATCTCACTAATGAAAAACTGTTTTTT; cdr3_aa: CASSQDLTNEKLFF